This is a list of T cell receptor beta chains from one sample in a study of shared clonotypes between healthy human individuals. The table came from immunoSEQ multiplex PCR; TCRdb's copy has only in-frame clones and leaves some out. The table lists 900,000 to 1,200,000 clones, about 84% of them singletons. Sequenced sample: memory CD4+ T cells from PBMCs. Receptors were obtained from a man aged 18 to 35 in good health. Some clones in this sample may be carry-over from other donors' samples. Each CDR3 is given without its conserved first and last residue.

V: TRBV2; J: TRBJ2-2; CDR3: ASKTIAGWAGELF
V: TRBV28; J: TRBJ2-2; CDR3: ASSLSPGLRVGELF
V: TRBV5-1; J: TRBJ2-5; CDR3: ASSLWGQGETQY
V: TRBV4-1; J: TRBJ2-1; CDR3: ASGSIAGGGWDEQF
V: TRBV29-1; J: TRBJ2-4; CDR3: SVEDLGLAGNIQY
V: TRBV6-5; J: TRBJ1-2; CDR3: ASSYLSQGYGYT
V: TRBV30; J: TRBJ1-2; CDR3: AWIAGQGMV
V: TRBV7-2; J: TRBJ2-7; CDR3: ASSFQAIGYEQY
V: TRBV5-5; J: TRBJ2-7; CDR3: ASSLEGLGSYEQY
V: TRBV28; J: TRBJ1-2; CDR3: ASSLMDYGYT
V: TRBV7-3; J: TRBJ2-1; CDR3: ASSLRGDTNLFVYNEQF
V: TRBV4-3; J: TRBJ2-3; CDR3: ASSQEGSLGKDTQY
V: TRBV4-1; J: TRBJ1-2; CDR3: ASSQVVGTGYGYT
V: TRBV4-1; J: TRBJ1-5; CDR3: ASSPRAGDSNQPQH
V: TRBV6-5; J: TRBJ1-5; CDR3: ATHPGVGNQPQH
V: TRBV5-1; J: TRBJ1-1; CDR3: ASSFSPTANTEAF
V: TRBV14; J: TRBJ2-1; CDR3: ASSQQVRNNEQF
V: TRBV30; J: TRBJ1-2; CDR3: AWSYRDRGWEGGYT
V: TRBV7-8; J: TRBJ2-3; CDR3: ASSLGLLAGVADTQY
V: TRBV5-5; J: TRBJ2-7; CDR3: ASSFPGLVSEQY
V: TRBV4-2; J: TRBJ2-5; CDR3: ASSQVLAREWMETQY
V: TRBV5-1; J: TRBJ2-1; CDR3: ASSLVPGRENEQF
V: TRBV18; J: TRBJ1-1; CDR3: ASSSSGGLNLNTEAF
V: TRBV18; J: TRBJ2-5; CDR3: ASSPSRSPETQY
V: TRBV28; J: TRBJ2-1; CDR3: ASSPLGWGGLYNEQF
V: TRBV7-8; J: TRBJ2-7; CDR3: ASSRNPGAEQY
V: TRBV7-8; J: TRBJ2-6; CDR3: ASSSQSGANVLT
V: TRBV7-2; J: TRBJ2-7; CDR3: ASSLLAGAPY
V: TRBV30; J: TRBJ2-2; CDR3: AWRASSNTGELF
V: TRBV6-1; J: TRBJ1-5; CDR3: ASSSAGAGGQPQH
V: TRBV7-9; J: TRBJ2-7; CDR3: ASSGQGATGEQY
V: TRBV6-1; J: TRBJ1-5; CDR3: ASSGDGQRPQH
V: TRBV29-1; J: TRBJ2-5; CDR3: SVERQPLETQY
V: TRBV30; J: TRBJ1-5; CDR3: AWSFTDQPQH
V: TRBV4-3; J: TRBJ2-3; CDR3: ASSQDWTDTQY
V: TRBV6-6; J: TRBJ1-2; CDR3: ASSLGQGNGYT
V: TRBV5-4; J: TRBJ2-3; CDR3: ASSLALRGGTDTQY
V: TRBV28; J: TRBJ2-7; CDR3: ASRTPGDSSYEQY
V: TRBV2; J: TRBJ2-3; CDR3: ASSDLSRPPHTQY
V: TRBV5-1; J: TRBJ2-1; CDR3: ASSLATGGGNEQF
V: TRBV10-1; J: TRBJ2-3; CDR3: ASSEGLAGSLIPY
V: TRBV13; J: TRBJ1-1; CDR3: ASSLVYQLAHPNAEAF
V: TRBV30; J: TRBJ1-1; CDR3: AWMKGGYTEAF
V: TRBV27; J: TRBJ2-7; CDR3: ASRGRGRHEQY
V: TRBV6-1; J: TRBJ1-5; CDR3: ASWTGDESNQPQH
V: TRBV27; J: TRBJ1-1; CDR3: ASTPLAGRPQAF
V: TRBV23-1; J: TRBJ1-5; CDR3: ASTVKCHSNQPQH
V: TRBV28; J: TRBJ2-5; CDR3: ASRRAQETQY
V: TRBV29-1; J: TRBJ1-2; CDR3: SVRTGRDYGYT
V: TRBV27; J: TRBJ2-3; CDR3: ASSQSGRATNTQY
V: TRBV7-9; J: TRBJ1-1; CDR3: ASSSGTGSLTEAF
V: TRBV5-4; J: TRBJ2-3; CDR3: ASSLQGVNTQY
V: TRBV2; J: TRBJ2-5; CDR3: ASRAWGETQY
V: TRBV5-4; J: TRBJ2-1; CDR3: ASSLWDYNEQF